This T cell receptor beta chain was captured by sequencing in a study of cytomegalovirus exposure and HLA in healthy donors. It was with 60 Vbeta and 13 Jbeta primers that the PCR ran. Data came from immunoSEQ multiplex PCR; TCRdb stores just in-frame clones and leaves some out. The table lists about 160,000 clones, about 80% of them singletons. Regarding this clone: Its specificity is not known.

V lost 5 bases to trimming and J lost 6 bases; unmatched junction nucleotides: 12. Germline V CDR1 and CDR2: MDHEN, SYDVKM. The CDR3 consists of 15 residues. Findings and caveats of the study: A previous analysis found most TCR beta V segments productive roughly 87% or roughly 30% of the time. Roughly even sequencing depth across donors was the assumption behind the presence/absence analyses.

This receptor was taken from a man in his thirties or forties in good health and CMV-seropositive. Source material: PBMCs. V and J are TRBV28 and TRBJ2-7; 8 bases map to TRBD1. The CDR3 DNA reads as TGTGCCAGCAGTGCGGACAGGGCCCTTCGGGGCGAGCAGTACTTC. It encodes CASSADRALRGEQYF.